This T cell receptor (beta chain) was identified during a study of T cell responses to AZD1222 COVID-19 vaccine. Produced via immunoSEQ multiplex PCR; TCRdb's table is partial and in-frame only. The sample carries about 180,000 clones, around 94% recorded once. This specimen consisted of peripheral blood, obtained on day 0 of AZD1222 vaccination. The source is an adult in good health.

This chain's CDR3 is CASSPKEREKGGELFF. CDR3 in DNA: TGTGCCAGCAGCCCCAAAGAGCGGGAGAAAGGCGGGGAGCTGTTTTTT. The V gene is TRBV7-9, the J gene TRBJ2-2, with 8 positions matching TRBD2. J was trimmed by 7 bases and V by 5 bases; bases with no gene match: 12. This CDR3 region has 16 residues. The germline CDR1 and CDR2 sequences are SEHNR and FQNEAQ (reference sequence).